This T cell receptor (beta chain) originates from a study of cytomegalovirus exposure and HLA in healthy donors. Overall study findings and caveats: Later work found most CMV-associated TCR beta chains apparently HLA-restricted. An Asian-associated ancestry cluster reportedly showed fewer N-insertions than the approximately 600-donor mean in a later analysis. Reports indicated that the classifier achieved high specificity and sensitivity in diagnosing cytomegalovirus status.

Concerning this clone: Its specificity is unknown.

PCR used 60 Vbeta primers and 13 Jbeta primers. Profiled with immunoSEQ multiplex PCR; TCRdb holds only in-frame clones, not every one. Altogether about 100,000 clones are present, around 85% being singletons, with the ten largest covering approximately 4%. Trimming pared 0 bases from V and 3 bases from J, leaving 10 bases between. The CDR3 length is 15 residues. Germline V gene sequence: CDR1 SGHRS, CDR2 YFSETQ. The chain carries TRBV5-1 and TRBJ2-1; possible D gene TRBD2, 6 bases. Sequencing was carried out using PBMCs. The origin of this receptor is a man aged 25-40 years in good health and CMV-seronegative. The CDR3 reads CASSLGWGDYNEQFF. The CDR3 nucleotides read TGCGCCAGCAGCTTGGGGTGGGGGGACTACAATGAGCAGTTCTTC.